What follows are 30 T cell receptor beta chains derived from one specimen sequenced in a study of blood T cell repertoires in COVID-19 (dated by TCRdb to 2020 to 2022). Preparation of the library involved the immunoSEQ multiplex PCR assay. What TCRdb holds here is the immuneACCESS table cut down to in-frame rearrangements. Part of the clones is not present; checked against another copy, under half of the missing clones reflect an unresolved V gene, and the others are unexplained. This sample holds under 350,000 clones; 86% were observed only once. Of the sample, 4% to 5.5% falls within the top ten clones. Sequenced material: PBMCs or T cells enriched from blood (not recorded which). The source of these receptors is a woman aged 40 to 55 with acute COVID-19.

As DNA, the CDR3 is TGTGCCAGCAGCCCCGGGAAGGGATCTGGAAACACCATATATTTT. It encodes CASSPGKGSGNTIYF. The chain combines TRBV7-9 with TRBJ1-3; D is uncertain. Germline V CDR1 and CDR2: SEHNR, FQNEAQ (reference sequence). This CDR3 region has 15 residues. Between the trimmed V and J ends, which lost 5 bases and 1 base, there was a span of 12 bases.

This clone was recorded once. V usage is TRBV19 and J usage is TRBJ2-5; 14 nucleotides line up with TRBD2. Germline CDR1 and CDR2: LNHDA and SQIVND (reference sequence). The CDR3 extends over 15 amino acids. V was clipped by 6 bases and J by 5 bases; unmatched bases: 5. CDR3 nucleotides: TGTGCCAGTAGAGGACTAGCGGGGGGCCGGGAGACCCAGTACTTC. Translated, it gives CASRGLAGGRETQYF. The full variable domain, with the rest looked up from reference TRBV19 and TRBJ2-5, is DGGITQSPKYLFRKEGQNVTLSCEQNLNHDAMYWYRQDPGQGLRLIYYSQIVNDFQKGDIAEGYSVSREKKESFPLTVTSAQKNPTAFYLCASRGLAGGRETQYFGPGTRLLVL.

This chain uses TRBV27 with TRBJ1-5; 9 bases line up with TRBD1. The CDR3 spans 14 residues. Unmatched junction bases numbered 5, after V lost 5 bases and J lost 6 bases. The germline CDR1 and CDR2 sequences are MNHEY and SMNVEV (reference sequence). In DNA, the CDR3 is TGTGCCAGCAGTCCCCGACAGGGGGGTCAGCCCCAGCATTTT. Its protein is CASSPRQGGQPQHF.

As concerns this clone: Within the sample, other DNA sequences also encode this same CDR3. The chain is built from TRBV9 and TRBJ2-5; D is possibly TRBD2 (6 bases). The germline CDR1 and CDR2 sequences are SGDLS and YYNGEE. The CDR3 has 14 residues. V lost 0 bases and J 5 bases, leaving 11 bases between the germline ends. In DNA, the CDR3 is TGTGCCAGCAGCGTAGGCTCTGGGGGGGAGACCCAGTACTTC. Translated: CASSVGSGGETQYF.

The rearrangement uses TRBV6-5 and TRBJ2-7; possibly TRBD2 for D (5 bases). V dropped 0 bases and J dropped 5 bases, with 8 bases sitting between them. The CDR3 is made up of 13 amino acids. The germline CDR1 and CDR2 sequences are MNHEY and SVGAGI. CDR3 nucleotide sequence: TGTGCCAGCAGTTACTCTGCGGAGGACGAGCAGTACTTC. Its translation: CASSYSAEDEQYF.

CDR3 DNA sequence: TGTGCCAGTAGACCCCTTGGGCCAGGGGAAGCTTTCTTT. It codes for CASRPLGPGEAFF. The rearrangement links TRBV19 to TRBJ1-1; D possibly corresponds to TRBD1 (5 bases). Per germline, CDR1 LNHDA and CDR2 SQIVND (reference sequence). Trimming removed 6 bases at V and 8 bases at J, with 16 bases between. CDR3 length: 13 amino acids.

V usage is TRBV19 and J usage is TRBJ1-1, with D hard to call. The CDR3 extends over 11 amino acids. Germline V gene data show CDR1 as LNHDA and CDR2 as SQIVND (reference sequence). Trimming took 7 bases from V and 5 from J, leaving 8 bases between them. For the CDR3, the DNA is TGTGCCAGTATTCGTGAGACTGAAGCTTTCTTT. Amino acid sequence: CASIRETEAFF.

In its sample, this clone was seen a few times. This chain uses TRBV3-1 (or the pseudogene TRBV3-2) with TRBJ1-2; TRBD1 is a possible D gene (6 bases). This CDR3 spans 12 amino acids. Germline V gene data show CDR1 as LGHDT and CDR2 as YNNKEL (reference sequence). V lost 6 bases and J lost 1, with 6 bases in between. The CDR3 region is CASRQGNYGYTF. The CDR3 bases are TGTGCCAGCAGACAGGGTAACTATGGCTACACCTTC.

The J gene is TRBJ2-7, the V gene TRBV5-4; 7 bases align to TRBD1. The CDR3 is 15 amino acids. CDR1 and CDR2 from the germline V gene are SGHNT and YYREEE (reference sequence). Trimming took 3 bases from V and 3 from J; bases not matched to a gene: 9. CDR3 bases: TGTGCCAGCAGCTATAGGACAGGCAAGGACTACGAGCAGTACTTC. The encoded protein is CASSYRTGKDYEQYF.

This chain links TRBV9 with TRBJ2-5; a weak D match, TRBD1 (5 bases). The CDR3 covers 13 residues. The V and J ends lost 1 base and 5 bases respectively, with 9 bases between them. Germline loops: CDR1 SGDLS, CDR2 YYNGEE. CDR3 in DNA: TGTGCCAGCAGCGTAATGGGGCCCGAGACCCAGTACTTC. Residues: CASSVMGPETQYF.

The chain couples TRBV19 to TRBJ2-7; D ambiguous. This CDR3 spans 11 amino acids. Germline CDR1 is LNHDA and CDR2 is SQIVND (reference sequence). V was pared by 4 bases and J by 3 bases, with 4 bases between. The CDR3 here is CASSNYYEQYF. The CDR3 coding sequence is TGTGCCAGTAGTAACTACTACGAGCAGTACTTC. Supplemented by reference TRBV19 and TRBJ2-7, the full variable domain reads DGGITQSPKYLFRKEGQNVTLSCEQNLNHDAMYWYRQDPGQGLRLIYYSQIVNDFQKGDIAEGYSVSREKKESFPLTVTSAQKNPTAFYLCASSNYYEQYFGPGTRLTVT.

The chain recombines TRBV5-6 with TRBJ1-1; TRBD1 is a possible D gene (5 bases). The CDR3 length is 14 residues. V lost 0 bases to trimming and J lost 4 bases, with 10 bases between them. CDR1 and CDR2 from the germline V gene are SGHDT and YYEEEE. The CDR3 sequence is CASSLGAGITEAFF. The CDR3 region has the DNA TGTGCCAGCAGCTTGGGGGCAGGGATCACTGAAGCTTTCTTT.

The rearrangement links TRBV4-3 to TRBJ1-6; D is unclear. With 4 bases removed from V and 7 bases from J, the gap between germline ends came to 14 bases. This CDR3 region has 15 residues. CDR1 and CDR2 (germline): LGHNA, YSLEER. In DNA, the CDR3 is TGCGCCAGCAGCCCAACCGGGTTAGTCAATTCACCCCTCCACTTT. Translating gives CASSPTGLVNSPLHF.

The DNA of the CDR3 is TGTGCCAGTAGTATAGTGTACGACAGGGCGAGGTCTAACTATGGCTACACCTTC. This translates into CASSIVYDRARSNYGYTF. The gene calls are TRBV19 and TRBJ1-2, with 7 bases fitting TRBD1. The CDR3 runs 18 residues. The V segment lost 1 base and the J segment 0 bases; nucleotides outside the gene matches: 11. CDR1 LNHDA and CDR2 SQIVND come from the germline V gene (reference sequence).

The chain combines TRBV5-1 with TRBJ1-4; 7 nucleotides match TRBD1. V lost 4 bases and J lost 4; bases outside the gene matches: 7. CDR3 length equals 15 residues. CDR1 and CDR2 from the germline V gene are SGHRS and YFSETQ. Here the CDR3 reads CASSEGQSGNEKLFF. CDR3 DNA: TGCGCCAGCAGCGAGGGACAGTCTGGTAATGAAAAACTGTTTTTT. Full variable domain (rest looked up from reference TRBV5-1 and TRBJ1-4): KAGVTQTPRYLIKTRGQQVTLSCSPISGHRSVSWYQQTPGQGLQFLFEYFSETQRNKGNFPGRFSGRQFSNSRSEMNVSTLELGDSALYLCASSEGQSGNEKLFFGSGTQLSVL.

The V gene is TRBV28, the J gene TRBJ1-5; D remains ambiguous. The V and J ends lost 3 bases and 1 base respectively, with 7 bases between them. The germline CDR1 and CDR2 sequences are MDHEN and SYDVKM. This CDR3 spans 14 amino acids. CDR3 coding DNA: TGTGCCAGCAGTTTGGCGGGGAGCAATCAGCCCCAGCATTTT. It encodes CASSLAGSNQPQHF.

The rearrangement uses TRBV2 and TRBJ2-7; D uncertain. This CDR3 spans 13 amino acids. The V end was cut by 5 bases, the J end by 8 bases, with 16 bases between. Germline V CDR1 and CDR2: SNHLY, FYNNEI. CDR3 protein: CASSPRAGGQQYF. The CDR3 DNA sequence: TGTGCCAGCAGTCCGAGAGCTGGTGGGCAGCAGTACTTC.

This chain joins TRBV3-1 (or the pseudogene TRBV3-2) and TRBJ2-7; D is undetermined. In germline, CDR1 is LGHDT, CDR2 YNNKEL (reference sequence). The CDR3 is 15 residues long. Between the trimmed V and J ends, which lost 7 bases and 2 bases, there was a span of 18 bases. The CDR3 DNA sequence: TGTGCCAGCACCCTAGGAATCGGATCCGCCTACGAGCAGTACTTC. Amino acids: CASTLGIGSAYEQYF.

The gene calls are TRBV5-1 and TRBJ1-6; a weak D match, TRBD1 (5 bases). The CDR3 contains 14 residues. Trimming pared 4 bases from V and 9 bases from J, leaving 14 bases between. The germline V gene encodes CDR1 SGHRS and CDR2 YFSETQ. The CDR3 DNA follows: TGCGCCAGCAGCCAAGTGGGGGGGAGTTCACCCCTCCACTTT. Translating it yields CASSQVGGSSPLHF.

This rearrangement joins TRBV11-3 to TRBJ2-7; TRBD1 might be the D (6 bases). Trimming took off 5 bases at V and 5 bases at J, with 13 bases between the two ends. The CDR3 covers 13 residues. Per the germline V gene, CDR1 is SGHNT and CDR2 is YENEEA. CDR3 bases: TGTGCCAGCAGCCAGAACAGGGTTAACGAGCAGTACTTC. It encodes CASSQNRVNEQYF.

DNA for the CDR3: TGTGCCAGCAGCTTAGGAGGGTTCCGTAGCAATCAGCCCCAGCATTTT. It codes for CASSLGGFRSNQPQHF. The rearrangement joins TRBV7-9 to TRBJ1-5; D is unclear. Germline V CDR1 and CDR2: SEHNR, FQNEAQ (reference sequence). The length of the CDR3 is 16 residues. The V and J ends lost 1 base and 0 bases respectively, with 10 bases between them.

This chain links TRBV10-3 with TRBJ2-5, with 12 bases matching TRBD2. The CDR3 loop spans 15 amino acids. Germline CDR1 ENHRY, CDR2 SYGVKD. V was clipped by 5 bases and J by 4 bases; unmatched bases: 5. CDR3 nucleotides: TGTGCCATCAGTCAGACTAGCGGGAGCCGAGAGACCCAGTACTTC. Translating gives CAISQTSGSRETQYF.

This rearrangement joins TRBV18 to TRBJ2-7; D might be TRBD2 (7 bases). V was shortened by 4 bases and J by 4 bases, with 14 bases between the two germline ends. Germline CDR1 KGHSH, CDR2 LQKENI. The CDR3 is made up of 14 amino acids. DNA of the CDR3: TGTGCCAGCTCACGAAGGACAGCGGGGTACGAGCAGTACTTC. Translating it yields CASSRRTAGYEQYF.

J is TRBJ2-2 and V is TRBV7-2, with a tentative D call TRBD2 (6 bases). CDR1 is SGHTA and CDR2 is FQGNSA in the germline V gene. There are 17 residues in the CDR3. The germline V and J ends were trimmed by 5 bases and 4 bases, with 20 bases remaining between them. The CDR3 loop is CASSNAGGVEGTGELFF. The CDR3 DNA sequence: TGTGCCAGCAGCAACGCGGGCGGGGTGGAAGGCACCGGGGAGCTGTTTTTT.

V is TRBV5-8 and J is TRBJ2-1, with 10 nucleotides matching TRBD1. With 4 bases clipped from V and 6 bases from J, the junction kept 4 bases outside the gene matches. CDR3 length: 14 residues. The germline V gene has CDR1 SGHTS and CDR2 YDEGEE. The CDR3 nucleotides are TGTGCCAGCAGCCTGGGACAGGGGAGCAATGAGCAGTTCTTC. Amino acids: CASSLGQGSNEQFF.

This clone was detected only a few times. The chain recombines TRBV18 with TRBJ2-1; 8 nucleotides match TRBD2. CDR3 length equals 17 residues. Germline CDR1 is KGHSH and CDR2 is LQKENI. J lost 4 bases, V lost 4 bases, and 12 bases had no gene match. CDR3 in amino acids: CASSRRSGEAGYNEQFF. The DNA for the CDR3 is TGTGCCAGCTCACGCCGTAGCGGGGAGGCGGGATACAATGAGCAGTTCTTC.

The rearrangement uses TRBV7-3 and TRBJ2-2, with 8 bases fitting TRBD2. CDR1 and CDR2 from the germline V gene are SGHTA and FQGTGA. The CDR3 is made up of 16 amino acids. J was trimmed by 4 bases and V by 5 bases; bases with no gene match: 9. In DNA, the CDR3 is TGTGCCAGCAGCGGGCCGGCGGGAGGAGCCACCGGGGAGCTGTTTTTT. This codes for CASSGPAGGATGELFF.

This sequence joins TRBV7-2 and TRBJ2-2, with D perhaps TRBD2 (5 bases). The length of the CDR3 is 14 residues. CDR1 and CDR2 (germline): SGHTA, FQGNSA. The V gene lost 2 bases and the J gene lost 5 bases, with 9 bases spanning the gap. The CDR3 DNA follows: TGTGCCAGCAGCTTAAACGGGATAACCGGGGAGCTGTTTTTT. Its protein product is CASSLNGITGELFF.

The chain is built from TRBV7-2 and TRBJ2-7; TRBD1 matches at 9 bases. The CDR3 has 18 amino acids. The ends lost 5 bases at V and 0 bases at J; junction bases unmatched: 14. Germline V gives CDR1 SGHTA, CDR2 FQGNSA. The CDR3 region has the DNA TGTGCCAGCAGCGTAAACGGGGGACAGGGCTATACCTCCTACGAGCAGTACTTC. Its translation: CASSVNGGQGYTSYEQYF.

A single count supports this clone. The chain is built from TRBV5-1 and TRBJ2-1; 8 positions agree with TRBD2. The CDR3 has 14 residues. Germline trimming cut 2 bases from V and 4 bases from J; bases unmatched to any gene: 2. Germline CDR1 reads SGHRS; CDR2 reads YFSETQ. The CDR3 DNA is TGCGCCAGCAGCTTAGGCGGGGGGTACAATGAGCAGTTCTTC. Its translation: CASSLGGGYNEQFF.